This TCR beta chain appears in the sequencing data of a study of shared clonotypes between healthy human individuals. Concerning this clone itself: One base separates it from a far larger clone, so it is likely a read error. The same CDR3 also results from other DNA sequences found in this sample.

Using immunoSEQ multiplex PCR, the repertoire was profiled, and TCRdb retains in-frame clones only, with some absent. The data show 400,000 to 550,000 clones, around 79% seen once. This CDR3 is 16 amino acids long. V shed 7 bases and J 8 bases; nucleotides not matched to a gene: 16. Germline loops: CDR1 MRHNA, CDR2 SNTAGT. Sequenced: PBMCs. This receptor was taken from a woman aged 40 to 55 in good health. Some clones in this sample may be carry-over from other donors' samples. The V gene is TRBV6-4, the J gene TRBJ2-2; 7 positions agree with TRBD2. CDR3 in DNA: TGTGCCAGCAACCAAGAGGCGGGAGCGGGCACTGGGGAGCTGTTTTTT. This codes for CASNQEAGAGTGELFF.